This is a list of T cell receptor beta chains from one sample in a study of OX40 agonist ivuxolimab in advanced cancers. TCRdb's table, derived via immunoSEQ multiplex PCR, lists solely in-frame clones and lacks some. The table records approximately 58,000 clones, 70% to 90% of them present only once. The source material was CD4+ or CD8+ T cells sorted from blood, sampled in a trial of the OX40 agonist ivuxolimab. All receptors derive from an adult with an advanced solid tumor such as melanoma, head and neck, liver or kidney cancer. Each CDR3 is given with its conserved first and last residue. A D gene is named only where the DNA matches it firmly. The listing skips clone size in some rows; elsewhere it reads once, few, many or a size class.

v_gene	abundance	d_gene	j_gene	CDR3aa	CDR3nt
TRBV7-2	.	TRBD1	TRBJ2-5	CASSLVNRGLSDQYF	TGTGCCAGCAGCTTAGTTAACAGGGGGCTTTCTGACCAGTACTTC
TRBV6-4	.	TRBD2	TRBJ2-1	CASSVIGGGHGEQFF	TGTGCCAGCAGTGTGATTGGCGGGGGGCACGGTGAGCAGTTCTTC
TRBV11-2	.	.	TRBJ2-5	CAGSLQETQYF	TGTGCCGGCAGCTTACAGGAGACCCAGTACTTC
TRBV9	.	.	TRBJ2-3	CASSPRGAINTDTQYF	TGTGCCAGCAGCCCCCGTGGAGCGATCAACACAGATACGCAGTATTTT
TRBV7-8	.	.	TRBJ2-5	CASRSGRYNQETQYF	TGTGCCAGCCGCTCAGGCAGGTATAACCAAGAGACCCAGTACTTC
TRBV28	.	.	TRBJ2-5	CASGDPRQETQYF	TGTGCCAGTGGGGACCCACGACAGGAGACCCAGTACTTC
TRBV5-4	.	TRBD1	TRBJ2-7	CASGAGQGRYEQYF	TGTGCCAGCGGCGCTGGACAGGGGAGGTACGAGCAGTACTTC
TRBV14	.	.	TRBJ2-7	CASSQAVTHRPQPYEQYF	TGTGCCAGCAGCCAGGCCGTCACTCACAGGCCACAACCCTACGAGCAGTACTTC
TRBV6-5	.	TRBD2	TRBJ2-3	CASSYEVAGGQDTQYF	TGTGCCAGCAGTTACGAAGTAGCGGGGGGACAAGATACGCAGTATTTT
TRBV28	once	.	TRBJ2-6	CASSSYPPSSGANVLTF	TGTGCCAGCAGTTCCTACCCCCCCAGCTCTGGGGCCAACGTCCTGACTTTC
TRBV7-2	.	.	TRBJ1-2	CASSLVVGDYGYTF	TGTGCCAGCAGCTTAGTTGTGGGAGACTATGGCTACACCTTC
TRBV6-4	.	.	TRBJ2-3	CASSDSYDTQYF	TGTGCCAGCAGTGACTCCTATGATACGCAGTATTTT
TRBV5-1	.	.	TRBJ2-7	CASSRTYPSSYEQYF	TGCGCCAGCAGCCGGACTTATCCGAGCTCCTACGAGCAGTACTTC
TRBV5-1	.	TRBD2	TRBJ2-3	CASSLRTSDWADTQYF	TGCGCCAGCAGCTTGCGAACTAGCGATTGGGCAGATACGCAGTATTTT
TRBV18	.	.	TRBJ2-7	CASSPEARTYEQYF	TGTGCCAGCTCACCGGAGGCTAGAACCTACGAGCAGTACTTC
TRBV5-4	.	TRBD1	TRBJ2-7	CASSYTGTGSYEQYF	TGTGCCAGCAGCTATACCGGGACAGGCTCCTACGAGCAGTACTTC
TRBV7-8	.	.	TRBJ2-3	CASIGTDTQYF	TGTGCCAGTATAGGGACCGATACGCAGTATTTT
TRBV9	.	.	TRBJ1-3	CASSPRRTSGNTIYF	TGTGCCAGCAGCCCCCGGCGGACCTCTGGAAACACCATATATTTT
TRBV19	.	TRBD1	TRBJ1-1	CASKEGATEAFF	TGTGCCAGTAAAGAGGGGGCCACTGAAGCTTTCTTT
TRBV5-5	.	.	TRBJ1-1	CASSLLWDMNTEAFF	TGTGCCAGCAGCTTGTTATGGGACATGAACACTGAAGCTTTCTTT